The TCR beta chain described here comes from a study of vaccination and CD4 T cells after COVID-19. At the level of the study: Investigators stimulated cells with overlapping spike peptides drawn from SARS-CoV-2, HCoV-NL63, HCoV-OC43 and HCoV-229E.

The CDR3 loop spans 14 amino acids. Germline CDR1 reads LNHDA; CDR2 reads SQIVND (reference sequence). The V and J ends lost 7 bases and 0 bases respectively, with 9 bases between them. This clonotype was seen more than once but under ten times. Its cognate antigen is unknown. Sequencing of DNA taken from cultured CD4+ T cells relied on the Oncomine TCR Beta short-read assay. Extraction of genomic DNA was performed on cultured CD4+ T cells. TCRdb passed the PCR reads through MiXCR, listing each CDR3 protein once. Of several thousand distinct CDR3 sequences detected, 33% appear once; the ten largest clones hold roughly 40%. The treatment: roughly 10-day PBMC culture with coronavirus spike peptide pools or control peptides (ViraFEST assay). Unexposed donor CD4+ T cells predated the COVID-19 pandemic, collected 2011-2018. It was with about 10 IU/ml IL-2 and roughly 9 ug/ml peptide pools that 2.2 million or so PBMCs per well were cultured. Half the growth medium was swapped for new IL-2 medium on days 3 and 7.

General study points: Data came from relatively few convalescent patients and lacked early post-infection timepoints.

This sequence was found in a human donor in good health. V gene TRBV19 combines with J gene TRBJ2-2; possibly TRBD1 for D (5 bases). Specimen: CD4+ T cells from blood, cultured in vitro. As DNA, the CDR3 is TGTGCCAGTAAAGGGGCTCCGAACACCGGGGAGCTGTTTTTT. Translation: CASKGAPNTGELFF.